The 5 T cell receptor beta chains below were found in one sample sequenced in a study of PD-L1 blockade in urothelial cancer. Data came from immunoSEQ multiplex PCR; TCRdb stores just in-frame clones and leaves some out. The data contain around 130,000 clones, about 81% of them seen just once; the ten biggest clones take up roughly 3.5%. Time point given: pretreatment peripheral blood. The specimen was PBMCs, collected around atezolizumab (anti-PD-L1) treatment. These receptors were obtained from a man aged 50 to 60 with urothelial cancer.

The rearrangement uses TRBV4-1 and TRBJ2-5; 14 nucleotides align to TRBD2. In germline, CDR1 is MGHRA, CDR2 YSYEKL. J gave up 5 bases and V 1 base, and 3 bases lay outside the gene matches. The CDR3 is 16 residues long. The CDR3 region is CASSQVRLAGGETQYF. CDR3 in DNA: TGCGCCAGCAGCCAAGTACGACTAGCGGGAGGGGAGACCCAGTACTTC.

The V and J genes are TRBV25-1 and TRBJ2-5; the match to TRBD2 covers 10 bases. V lost 2 bases to trimming and J lost 2 bases; unmatched junction nucleotides: 5. The CDR3 loop spans 16 amino acids. CDR1 and CDR2 (germline): MGHDK, SYGVNS. The CDR3 coding sequence is TGTGCCAGCAGTGAAGGGGGTAGCGGGAGGCAAGAGACCCAGTACTTC. Amino acids: CASSEGGSGRQETQYF.

This chain joins TRBV30 and TRBJ1-1; the match to TRBD1 covers 7 bases. The germline CDR1 and CDR2 sequences are GTSNPN and SVGIG (reference sequence). J gave up 8 bases and V 2 bases, and 17 bases lay outside the gene matches. This CDR3 has 16 residues. The CDR3 region is CAWSPNTRQGHLEAFF. The CDR3 coding sequence is TGTGCCTGGAGTCCTAACACCCGACAGGGCCACCTCGAAGCTTTCTTT.

This clone has a single count. This chain connects TRBV4-1 to TRBJ1-1; no clear D gene. Germline CDR1 MGHRA, CDR2 YSYEKL. The CDR3 has 14 residues. The V gene lost 3 bases and the J gene lost 3 bases, with 11 bases spanning the gap. The CDR3 spells CASSQPGEYTEAFF. CDR3 coding DNA: TGCGCCAGCAGCCAGCCGGGAGAGTACACTGAAGCTTTCTTT.

The CDR3, as DNA: TGTGCCAGCAGGCGACTTCAGGGGGCAAATTCACCCCTCCACTTT. Protein sequence: CASRRLQGANSPLHF. The rearrangement links TRBV27 to TRBJ1-6; 8 bases are shared with TRBD1. The CDR3 is 15 amino acids. V dropped 6 bases and J dropped 7; count of bases not matched to a gene: 8. The germline V gene encodes CDR1 MNHEY and CDR2 SMNVEV (reference sequence).